This TCR beta chain came from a study of technical replicates of blood from a handful of donors. V was cut by 6 bases and J by 3 bases, with 15 bases left in between. This CDR3 region has 15 residues. Per germline, CDR1 LNHDA and CDR2 SQIVND (reference sequence). This clone came up a few times. Libraries were prepared by immunoSEQ multiplex PCR; TCRdb keeps only in-frame clonotypes and omits some of them. The data show roughly 90,000 clones, under 95% seen once. This chain connects TRBV19 to TRBJ2-1, with D perhaps TRBD1 (6 bases). Specimen: T cells isolated from PBMCs. The TCR was taken from a human donor in good health. The CDR3 here is CASSFSTGLYNEQFF. The CDR3 DNA sequence: TGTGCCAGTAGCTTCTCGACAGGACTCTACAATGAGCAGTTCTTC.